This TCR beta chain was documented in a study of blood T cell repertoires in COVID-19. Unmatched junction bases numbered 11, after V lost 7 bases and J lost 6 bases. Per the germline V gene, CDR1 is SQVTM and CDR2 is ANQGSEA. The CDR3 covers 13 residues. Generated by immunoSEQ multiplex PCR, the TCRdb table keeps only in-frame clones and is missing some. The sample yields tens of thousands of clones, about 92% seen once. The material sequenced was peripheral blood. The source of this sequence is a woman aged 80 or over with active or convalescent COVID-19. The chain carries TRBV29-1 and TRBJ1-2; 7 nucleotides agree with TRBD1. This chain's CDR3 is CSALRFRGDGYTF. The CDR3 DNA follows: TGCAGCGCCTTGAGGTTCAGGGGGGATGGCTACACCTTC.